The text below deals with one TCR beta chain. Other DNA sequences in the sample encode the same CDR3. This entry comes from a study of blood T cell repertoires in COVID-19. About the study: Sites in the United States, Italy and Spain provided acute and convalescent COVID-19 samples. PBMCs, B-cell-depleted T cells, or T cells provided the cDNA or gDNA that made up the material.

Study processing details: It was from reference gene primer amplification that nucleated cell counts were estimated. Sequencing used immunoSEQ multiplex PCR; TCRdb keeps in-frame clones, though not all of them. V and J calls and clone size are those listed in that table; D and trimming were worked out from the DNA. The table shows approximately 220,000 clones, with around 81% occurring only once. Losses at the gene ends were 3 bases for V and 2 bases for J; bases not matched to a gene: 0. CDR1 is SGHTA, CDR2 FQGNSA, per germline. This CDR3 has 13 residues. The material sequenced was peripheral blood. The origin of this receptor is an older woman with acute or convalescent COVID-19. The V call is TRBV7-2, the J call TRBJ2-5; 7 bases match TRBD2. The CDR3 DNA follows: TGTGCCAGCAGCTTGGGACTACAAGAGACCCAGTACTTC. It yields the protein CASSLGLQETQYF. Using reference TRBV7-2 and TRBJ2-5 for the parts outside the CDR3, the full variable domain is GAGVSQSPSNKVTEKGKDVELRCDPISGHTALYWYRQSLGQGLEFLIYFQGNSAPDKSGLPSDRFSAERTGGSVSTLTIQRTQQEDSAVYLCASSLGLQETQYFGPGTRLLVL.